Listed here are 9 T cell receptor beta chains from one sample, sequenced in a study of blood T cell repertoires in COVID-19. Clones were read by immunoSEQ multiplex PCR, and TCRdb kept only the in-frame ones, dropping some. The table has about 280,000 clones, approximately 84% seen once. The sample consisted of peripheral blood. Receptors originate from a woman aged 25 to 39 who had recovered from COVID-19.

The V call is TRBV5-4, the J call TRBJ2-7; weak D call: TRBD2 (7 bases). This CDR3 has 12 amino acids. V was clipped by 1 base and J by 6 bases, with 8 bases between them. CDR1 is SGHNT and CDR2 is YYREEE in the germline V gene (reference sequence). The chain's CDR3 is CASSLRGGEQYF. CDR3 bases: TGTGCCAGCAGCTTGAGGGGGGGCGAGCAGTACTTC.

The chain joins TRBV12-3 or TRBV12-4 to TRBJ2-1; 14 bases fit TRBD2. With 8 bases clipped from V and 16 bases from J, the junction kept 7 bases outside the gene matches. This CDR3 spans 12 amino acids. CDR3 amino acids: CASSGLAGGDFF. The CDR3 coding sequence is TGTGCCAGCTCAGGACTAGCGGGAGGAGACTTCTTC.

This chain joins TRBV28 and TRBJ2-7, with 7 bases lining up with TRBD1. The CDR3 is made up of 13 amino acids. Per the germline V gene, CDR1 is MDHEN and CDR2 is SYDVKM. V was clipped by 5 bases and J by 4 bases; unmatched bases: 5. For the CDR3, the DNA is TGTGCCAGCAGTGGGGACAGCCCATACGAGCAGTACTTC. This gives the protein CASSGDSPYEQYF.

The chain carries TRBV10-1 and TRBJ2-3; D gene ambiguous. Germline V gene lookup returns CDR1 WNHNN and CDR2 SYGVQD (reference sequence). V lost 4 bases, J lost 4 bases, and 6 bases lay in between. CDR3 length: 12 residues. CDR3 amino acids: CASSASADTQYF. CDR3 DNA: TGCGCCAGCAGTGCCAGTGCAGATACGCAGTATTTT.

This chain connects TRBV6-5 to TRBJ1-5; no firm D call. Germline loops: CDR1 MNHEY, CDR2 SVGAGI. There are 15 residues in the CDR3. V was shortened by 5 bases and J by 0 bases, with 11 bases between the two germline ends. CDR3 region: CASSTPADSNQPQHF. The CDR3 DNA is TGTGCCAGCAGTACCCCGGCGGATAGCAATCAGCCCCAGCATTTT.

This chain joins TRBV30 and TRBJ1-3; D gene unclear. CDR1 and CDR2 from the germline V gene are GTSNPN and SVGIG (reference sequence). The CDR3 sequence is 12 residues long. The V end lost 7 bases, the J end lost 4 bases, and 11 bases lay between the germline ends. The CDR3 reads CALSLGGNTIYF. CDR3 sequence (DNA): TGTGCCTTGTCTCTTGGCGGAAACACCATATATTTT.

The chain uses TRBV9 and TRBJ2-7; 9 bases fit TRBD1. The ends lost 6 bases at V and 1 base at J; junction bases unmatched: 8. The CDR3 has 15 residues. Per the germline V gene, CDR1 is SGDLS and CDR2 is YYNGEE. This CDR3 is CASTPSGTGSYEQYF. CDR3 bases: TGTGCCAGCACACCAAGCGGGACAGGGTCCTACGAGCAGTACTTC.

This sequence joins TRBV28 and TRBJ2-3; a weak D match, TRBD1 (6 bases). In germline, CDR1 is MDHEN, CDR2 SYDVKM. The CDR3 runs 16 residues. Deletions cut 2 bases from V and 6 bases from J, with 18 bases between. The CDR3 region is CASSLRRWAGVDTQYF. The CDR3, as DNA: TGTGCCAGCAGTTTAAGGCGTTGGGCAGGGGTTGATACGCAGTATTTT.

The rearrangement links TRBV7-6 to TRBJ2-7; TRBD2 aligns across 7 bases. The CDR3 is made up of 14 amino acids. CDR1 is SGHVS and CDR2 is FNYEAQ in the germline V gene. J lost 6 bases, V lost 0 bases, and 5 bases had no gene match. CDR3: CASSLARGESEQYF. DNA for the CDR3: TGTGCCAGCAGCTTAGCCCGGGGGGAAAGCGAGCAGTACTTC.